The 27 T cell receptor beta chains below were found in one sample sequenced in a study of blood T cell repertoires in COVID-19. Sequencing used immunoSEQ multiplex PCR; TCRdb keeps in-frame clones, though not all of them. This sample carries approximately 220,000 clones, about nine tenths of them seen once, and the ten largest clones take 4%. What was sequenced was PBMCs or T cells enriched from blood (not recorded which). These receptor sequences come from a woman under 40 with acute COVID-19.

This clone was counted only a few times. V usage is TRBV7-2 and J usage is TRBJ2-3, with TRBD2 matching over 12 bases. CDR1 and CDR2 from the germline V gene are SGHTA and FQGNSA. The V and J ends lost 4 bases and 2 bases, in that order; junction bases with no gene match: 4. This CDR3 has 16 residues. The CDR3 protein is CASSSTSGGITDTQYF. For the CDR3, the DNA is TGTGCCAGCAGCTCGACTAGCGGGGGAATCACAGATACGCAGTATTTT.

Only a few counts were recorded for this clone. The V gene is TRBV18, the J gene TRBJ1-1; D is undetermined. Trimming stripped 0 bases from V and 7 bases from J, with 6 bases between. Germline V gives CDR1 KGHSH, CDR2 LQKENI. The CDR3 consists of 12 residues. The CDR3 sequence is CASSPPTDEAFF. CDR3 DNA: TGTGCCAGCTCACCACCCACAGATGAAGCTTTCTTT.

This rearrangement joins TRBV6-5 to TRBJ2-1; possible D gene TRBD1, 6 bases. The CDR3 length is 14 residues. Looked up from germline, CDR1 is MNHEY and CDR2 is SVGAGI. V shed 5 bases and J shed 6 bases, with 14 bases lying between them. The CDR3 DNA reads TGTGCCAGCAGTCTGGGACAAAAACCCAATGAGCAGTTCTTC. Its protein product is CASSLGQKPNEQFF.

The chain uses TRBV6-5 and TRBJ2-7, with D possibly matching TRBD1 (5 bases). V was shortened by 3 bases and J by 4 bases, with 16 bases between the two germline ends. This CDR3 has 15 residues. Germline CDR1 and CDR2: MNHEY and SVGAGI. The CDR3 region is CASSYGSGREYEQYF. The CDR3 nucleotides read TGTGCCAGCAGTTATGGTTCGGGCAGGGAATACGAGCAGTACTTC.

The rearrangement links TRBV19 to TRBJ1-5; D is possibly TRBD1 (5 bases). Trimming pared 7 bases from V and 2 bases from J, leaving 24 bases between. Germline V lookup: CDR1 LNHDA, CDR2 SQIVND (reference sequence). This CDR3 comprises 18 residues. In DNA, the CDR3 is TGTGCCAGTAACTCCCCCAATCGGGGGAAGGGTGGCAATCAGCCCCAGCATTTT. This gives the protein CASNSPNRGKGGNQPQHF.

J is TRBJ1-1 and V is TRBV7-9; weak D call: TRBD1 (6 bases). Germline V lookup: CDR1 SEHNR, CDR2 FQNEAQ (reference sequence). The CDR3 sequence is 15 residues long. V lost 4 bases to trimming and J lost 1 base, with 13 bases between them. The CDR3 DNA sequence: TGTGCCAGCAGCTCATGGACAGATTCGAACACTGAAGCTTTCTTT. Protein product: CASSSWTDSNTEAFF.

The chain couples TRBV30 to TRBJ1-1, with 9 bases that match TRBD1. This CDR3 has 16 residues. The V segment lost 7 bases and the J segment 0 bases; nucleotides outside the gene matches: 12. Looked up from germline, CDR1 is GTSNPN and CDR2 is SVGIG (reference sequence). CDR3 amino acids: CASLGGTGNMNTEAFF. For the CDR3, the DNA is TGTGCCTCCTTAGGTGGGACAGGGAACATGAACACTGAAGCTTTCTTT.

The chain combines TRBV4-2 with TRBJ2-7, with D uncertain. The CDR3 has 15 amino acids. Trimming cost V 0 bases and J 5 bases, with 14 bases left between them. Germline V gene sequence: CDR1 LGHNA, CDR2 YNFKEQ. In DNA form, the CDR3 reads TGTGCCAGCAGCCAAGATTCAGACACCAACGACGAGCAGTACTTC. Translating gives CASSQDSDTNDEQYF.

This chain connects TRBV27 to TRBJ2-3; 15 bases match TRBD2. With V trimmed by 6 bases and J by 4 bases, 11 bases remained unmatched. Germline CDR1 MNHEY, CDR2 SMNVEV (reference sequence). The CDR3 totals 18 residues. CDR3 sequence reads: CASSLKGLAGGPADTQYF. The DNA of the CDR3 is TGTGCCAGCAGCCTAAAAGGACTAGCGGGGGGGCCGGCAGATACGCAGTATTTT.

Comments on this clone: The identical CDR3 is also encoded by other nucleotide sequences in the sample. The genes are TRBV9 and TRBJ1-1; D is undetermined. The germline V gene encodes CDR1 SGDLS and CDR2 YYNGEE. V lost 1 base, J lost 2 bases, and 6 bases lay in between. The CDR3 runs to 13 residues. The CDR3 DNA follows: TGTGCCAGCAGCGTACAGGTAAACACTGAAGCTTTCTTT. Translated, it gives CASSVQVNTEAFF. Drawing the rest from reference TRBV9 and TRBJ1-1, the complete variable domain is DSGVTQTPKHLITATGQRVTLRCSPRSGDLSVYWYQQSLDQGLQFLIQYYNGEERAKGNILERFSAQQFPDLHSELNLSSLELGDSALYFCASSVQVNTEAFFGQGTRLTVV.

The V call is TRBV5-1, the J call TRBJ2-7; 11 nucleotides align to TRBD1. This CDR3 has 14 residues. V lost 4 bases to trimming and J lost 4 bases; unmatched junction nucleotides: 4. Germline V gene data show CDR1 as SGHRS and CDR2 as YFSETQ. This chain's CDR3 is CASSHGQGAYEQYF. The CDR3, as DNA: TGCGCCAGCAGCCACGGACAGGGGGCTTACGAGCAGTACTTC.

CDR3: CAWSAGQTNYGYTF. The CDR3 bases are TGTGCCTGGAGTGCCGGACAGACCAACTATGGCTACACCTTC. The rearrangement uses TRBV30 and TRBJ1-2; the D gene is possibly TRBD1 (6 bases). V was cut by 1 base and J by 2 bases, with 11 bases left in between. The germline V gene has CDR1 GTSNPN and CDR2 SVGIG (reference sequence). CDR3 length equals 14 residues.

The gene calls are TRBV25-1 and TRBJ2-3; 12 nucleotides line up with TRBD2. CDR3 size: 17 residues. V lost 6 bases to trimming and J lost 2 bases; unmatched junction nucleotides: 9. Germline CDR1 is MGHDK and CDR2 is SYGVNS. CDR3 in amino acids: CASSDRTSGDPTDTQYF. CDR3 bases: TGTGCCAGCAGCGACCGGACTAGCGGGGACCCCACAGATACGCAGTATTTT.

This clone was observed a single time. V usage is TRBV19 and J usage is TRBJ2-7; TRBD2 agrees at 14 bases. The CDR3 runs to 16 residues. Trimming took 3 bases from V and 6 from J; bases not matched to a gene: 7. The germline gives CDR1 LNHDA, CDR2 SQIVND (reference sequence). The CDR3 DNA follows: TGTGCCAGTAGTATTCCTCGGACTAGCGGGGGGCCCGAGCAGTACTTC. Protein sequence: CASSIPRTSGGPEQYF.

The CDR3 DNA reads as TGTGCCAGCCTTTCGGGGGAGACCCAGTACTTC. It translates to CASLSGETQYF. The chain links TRBV6-5 to TRBJ2-5, with a tentative D call TRBD2 (5 bases). This CDR3 is built from 11 residues. Germline V gene sequence: CDR1 MNHEY, CDR2 SVGAGI. The germline V and J ends were trimmed by 8 bases and 5 bases, with 9 bases remaining between them.

The rearrangement links TRBV27 to TRBJ1-2, with 9 bases that match TRBD1. J gave up 8 bases and V 4 bases, and 14 bases lay outside the gene matches. The CDR3 contains 16 residues. The germline CDR1 and CDR2 sequences are MNHEY and SMNVEV (reference sequence). The CDR3 sequence: CASSSPARDRVGGYTF. Written as DNA, the CDR3 is TGTGCCAGCAGTTCGCCCGCGCGGGACAGGGTAGGCGGCTACACCTTC.

The CDR3 DNA is TGTGCCAGCAGCCAAGGGGATTTAGGGGACTATGGCTACACCTTC. Protein product: CASSQGDLGDYGYTF. V gene TRBV4-2 combines with J gene TRBJ1-2, with a tentative D call TRBD1 (5 bases). V lost 1 base to trimming and J lost 3 bases, with 12 bases between them. Germline assignment: CDR1 LGHNA and CDR2 YNFKEQ. This CDR3 region has 15 residues.

DNA of the CDR3: TGCGCCAGCAGCTTGGTGGCAGGGGACGCCGGGGAGCTGTTTTTT. Protein: CASSLVAGDAGELFF. The V call is TRBV5-1, the J call TRBJ2-2; maybe TRBD1 (6 bases). V was pared by 0 bases and J by 6 bases, with 12 bases between. CDR1 and CDR2 from the germline V gene are SGHRS and YFSETQ. This CDR3 has 15 amino acids.

V and J are TRBV19 and TRBJ2-1; 11 bases are a match to TRBD2. CDR1 and CDR2 from the germline V gene are LNHDA and SQIVND (reference sequence). V was pared by 2 bases and J by 10 bases, with 4 bases of the junction left unmatched. The CDR3 is 14 residues long. CDR3 bases: TGTGCCAGTAGTATAATGACTAGCGGGGAGGAGCAGTTCTTC. Protein sequence: CASSIMTSGEEQFF. The variable domain in full, with the rest retrieved from reference TRBV19 and TRBJ2-1, is DGGITQSPKYLFRKEGQNVTLSCEQNLNHDAMYWYRQDPGQGLRLIYYSQIVNDFQKGDIAEGYSVSREKKESFPLTVTSAQKNPTAFYLCASSIMTSGEEQFFGPGTRLTVL.

J is TRBJ2-7 and V is TRBV9; D possibly corresponds to TRBD2 (5 bases). Trimming shortened V by 1 base and J by 5 bases, and 22 bases separated the two germline ends. Per the germline V gene, CDR1 is SGDLS and CDR2 is YYNGEE. CDR3 length: 17 residues. The CDR3 loop reads CASSVSPAPPAVHEQYF. In nucleotides, the CDR3 is TGTGCCAGCAGCGTATCCCCCGCCCCACCAGCGGTCCACGAGCAGTACTTC.

The gene calls are TRBV10-3 and TRBJ1-2; 7 nucleotides line up with TRBD1. This CDR3 is 14 amino acids long. Germline lookup yields CDR1 ENHRY and CDR2 SYGVKD. J gave up 5 bases and V 7 bases, and 10 bases lay outside the gene matches. Written as DNA, the CDR3 is TGTGCCATCATGGCGACAGGGACGGGATATGGCTACACCTTC. Its protein is CAIMATGTGYGYTF.

This clone came up once. J is TRBJ2-3 and V is TRBV19; 10 positions agree with TRBD2. This CDR3 region has 16 residues. Unmatched junction bases numbered 5, after V lost 4 bases and J lost 1 base. Germline values: CDR1 LNHDA, CDR2 SQIVND (reference sequence). In DNA form, the CDR3 reads TGTGCCAGTAGTAATCCCGGGACTAGCGGCACAGATACGCAGTATTTT. It translates to CASSNPGTSGTDTQYF.

The gene calls are TRBV2 and TRBJ2-7; 10 positions match TRBD1. The V and J ends lost 5 bases and 2 bases, in that order; junction bases with no gene match: 6. The CDR3 runs to 15 residues. Germline V lookup: CDR1 SNHLY, CDR2 FYNNEI. The CDR3: CASSQEGQGAYEQYF. The CDR3, as DNA: TGTGCCAGCAGTCAAGAAGGACAGGGGGCCTACGAGCAGTACTTC.

The rearrangement joins TRBV19 to TRBJ2-3; TRBD2 might be the D (7 bases). CDR1 and CDR2 from the germline V gene are LNHDA and SQIVND (reference sequence). V lost 5 bases and J 1 base, leaving 13 bases between the germline ends. This CDR3 has 15 residues. In DNA, the CDR3 is TGTGCCAGTAGTCCGAAAGGGGGGGGCACAGATACGCAGTATTTT. Translated: CASSPKGGGTDTQYF.

This clone was seen only once. The genes are TRBV2 and TRBJ1-5; 8 positions match TRBD1. The CDR3 spans 14 residues. Per germline, CDR1 SNHLY and CDR2 FYNNEI. J gave up 1 base and V 6 bases, and 2 bases lay outside the gene matches. The CDR3 bases are TGTGCCAGCAGCAGGACAGGGAGCAATCAGCCCCAGCATTTT. It translates to CASSRTGSNQPQHF.

V gene TRBV5-8 combines with J gene TRBJ2-1, with TRBD2 as a possible D gene (7 bases). From germline, CDR1 is SGHTS and CDR2 YDEGEE. The V end was cut by 9 bases, the J end by 4 bases, with 20 bases between. CDR3 length equals 15 residues. The CDR3 bases are TGTGCCACCGCGGATTGGGGGGGCCCGTACAATGAGCAGTTCTTC. Translating gives CATADWGGPYNEQFF.

The V gene is TRBV28, the J gene TRBJ2-1, with 8 bases identical to TRBD2. V trimming: 4 bases; J trimming: 9 bases; junction bases outside the gene matches: 11. The length of the CDR3 is 15 residues. The germline V gene has CDR1 MDHEN and CDR2 SYDVKM. The CDR3 is CASSSPSGGRGEQFF. The CDR3 region has the DNA TGTGCCAGCAGTTCGCCGAGCGGGGGTAGGGGTGAGCAGTTCTTC.